A selection of T cell receptor beta chains follows, all from one sample in a study of lymphopenia after photon versus proton radiotherapy. The assay was immunoSEQ multiplex PCR, and TCRdb's table has in-frame clones only and misses some. This sample carries 150,000 or so clones, approximately 90% of them seen once, and the ten largest clones take approximately 4.7%. The material was peripheral blood, obtained from a patient treated with photon-based radiotherapy. These TCRs come from a man aged 50-59 years with gastric cancer. Both conserved end residues are part of each CDR3. A D gene is named only where the DNA matches it firmly. Rows may omit the clone size; those that give it use once, few, many or a size class.

v_call: TRBV18; clone_size: NA; d_call: NA; j_call: TRBJ1-5; cdr3_length: 13; cdr3_nt: TGTGCCAGCTCACCAGGGTTCAATCAGCCCCAGCATTTT; cdr3_aa: CASSPGFNQPQHF
v_call: TRBV6-6; clone_size: NA; d_call: TRBD1; j_call: TRBJ1-5; cdr3_length: 14; cdr3_nt: TGTGCCAGCAGTACAGGGACAGAGAATCAGCCCCAGCATTTT; cdr3_aa: CASSTGTENQPQHF
v_call: TRBV7-8; clone_size: NA; d_call: TRBD1; j_call: TRBJ1-5; cdr3_length: 15; cdr3_nt: TGTGCCAGCAGCTCTGCGGACAGGTTGAGCCAGCCCCAGCATTTT; cdr3_aa: CASSSADRLSQPQHF
v_call: TRBV19; clone_size: few; d_call: TRBD2; j_call: TRBJ2-2; cdr3_length: 13; cdr3_nt: TGTGCCAGTAGTACGACTAGCGGGAGCGAGCTGTTTTTT; cdr3_aa: CASSTTSGSELFF
v_call: TRBV18; clone_size: once; d_call: NA; j_call: TRBJ2-3; cdr3_length: 14; cdr3_nt: TGTGCCAGCTCACCTAAGCGGGAAGGGGGTACGCAGTATTTT; cdr3_aa: CASSPKREGGTQYF
v_call: TRBV10-3; clone_size: NA; d_call: TRBD2; j_call: TRBJ2-3; cdr3_length: 15; cdr3_nt: TGTGCCATCAGTGGGCGGACTAGTACAAGAGATACGCAGTATTTT; cdr3_aa: CAISGRTSTRDTQYF
v_call: TRBV6-6; clone_size: NA; d_call: NA; j_call: TRBJ1-4; cdr3_length: 14; cdr3_nt: TGTGCCAGCAGCCGGGACCCGTCTGATGAAAAACTGTTTTTT; cdr3_aa: CASSRDPSDEKLFF
v_call: TRBV27; clone_size: NA; d_call: NA; j_call: TRBJ2-2; cdr3_length: 16; cdr3_nt: TGTGCCAGTCGCAAGTTAGGGGCGGAAATCACCGGGGAGCTGTTTTTT; cdr3_aa: CASRKLGAEITGELFF
v_call: TRBV7-6; clone_size: once; d_call: TRBD2; j_call: TRBJ2-1; cdr3_length: 14; cdr3_nt: TGTGCCAGCAGCCCCGGGACTAGTACCCATGAGCAGTTCTTC; cdr3_aa: CASSPGTSTHEQFF
v_call: TRBV9; clone_size: NA; d_call: NA; j_call: TRBJ2-1; cdr3_length: 16; cdr3_nt: TGTGCCAGCAGCGTAGCGGCCGGGGGCGCGGACAATGAGCAGTTCTTC; cdr3_aa: CASSVAAGGADNEQFF
v_call: TRBV7-3; clone_size: NA; d_call: NA; j_call: TRBJ2-2; cdr3_length: 14; cdr3_nt: TGTGCCAGCAGCTTGGCAGGCCTCACCGGGGAGCTGTTTTTT; cdr3_aa: CASSLAGLTGELFF
v_call: TRBV25-1; clone_size: once; d_call: NA; j_call: TRBJ2-4; cdr3_length: 16; cdr3_nt: TGTGCCAGCAGTGAGGTAGGGGCCCCAGCCAAAAACATTCAGTACTTC; cdr3_aa: CASSEVGAPAKNIQYF
v_call: TRBV6-4; clone_size: NA; d_call: NA; j_call: TRBJ1-5; cdr3_length: 14; cdr3_nt: TGTGCCAGCAGGGACAGCGATAGCAATCAGCCCCAGCATTTT; cdr3_aa: CASRDSDSNQPQHF
v_call: TRBV6-1; clone_size: once; d_call: NA; j_call: TRBJ1-2; cdr3_length: 15; cdr3_nt: TGTGCCAGCAGATTTCGGGGGGGAACTAACTATGGCTACACCTTC; cdr3_aa: CASRFRGGTNYGYTF
v_call: TRBV4-3; clone_size: NA; d_call: TRBD2; j_call: TRBJ2-1; cdr3_length: 16; cdr3_nt: TGCGCCAGCAGCCGCGACGGGACTAGCGGCTACAATGAGCAGTTCTTC; cdr3_aa: CASSRDGTSGYNEQFF
v_call: TRBV30; clone_size: NA; d_call: TRBD2; j_call: TRBJ2-1; cdr3_length: 15; cdr3_nt: TGTGCCTGGACCGGGACTAGGGGAGGGTCGCATGAGCAGTTCTTC; cdr3_aa: CAWTGTRGGSHEQFF
v_call: TRBV9; clone_size: NA; d_call: NA; j_call: TRBJ2-2; cdr3_length: 15; cdr3_nt: TGTGCCAGCAGCGTAGAGGGCAGGGTCGGCGGGGAGCTGTTTTTT; cdr3_aa: CASSVEGRVGGELFF
v_call: TRBV18; clone_size: NA; d_call: NA; j_call: TRBJ1-5; cdr3_length: 12; cdr3_nt: TGTGCCAGCTCACAGGGCAATCAGCCCCAGCATTTT; cdr3_aa: CASSQGNQPQHF
v_call: TRBV15; clone_size: NA; d_call: NA; j_call: TRBJ1-2; cdr3_length: 14; cdr3_nt: TGTGCCACCAGCAGAGATGTGAGGGACTATGGCTACACCTTC; cdr3_aa: CATSRDVRDYGYTF
v_call: TRBV21-1; clone_size: NA; d_call: NA; j_call: TRBJ1-2; cdr3_length: 11; cdr3_nt: TGTGCCAGCAGCGCCCCGGTTCCCTACACCTTC; cdr3_aa: CASSAPVPYTF
v_call: TRBV27; clone_size: NA; d_call: NA; j_call: TRBJ2-2; cdr3_length: 16; cdr3_nt: TGTGCCAGCAGTTTCGAAAGGGGGGCGCGCACCGGGGAGCTGTTTTTT; cdr3_aa: CASSFERGARTGELFF
v_call: TRBV19; clone_size: few; d_call: NA; j_call: TRBJ1-1; cdr3_length: 13; cdr3_nt: TGTGCCAGTAGCAATAGGGGCGGGACAGAAGCTTTCTTT; cdr3_aa: CASSNRGGTEAFF
v_call: TRBV18; clone_size: NA; d_call: NA; j_call: TRBJ2-4; cdr3_length: 17; cdr3_nt: TGTGCCAGCTCACCATTTGGGGCTGGAAACACCAAAAACATTCAGTACTTC; cdr3_aa: CASSPFGAGNTKNIQYF
v_call: TRBV18; clone_size: NA; d_call: NA; j_call: TRBJ2-2; cdr3_length: 15; cdr3_nt: TGTGCCAGCTCACCGGCGGGAAGAAACGCCGGGGAGCTGTTTTTT; cdr3_aa: CASSPAGRNAGELFF
v_call: TRBV5-4; clone_size: NA; d_call: TRBD1; j_call: TRBJ2-2; cdr3_length: 16; cdr3_nt: TGTGCCAGCAGCTTTCCGGGACAGGGGAACCCCGGGGAGCTGTTTTTT; cdr3_aa: CASSFPGQGNPGELFF
v_call: TRBV6-6; clone_size: few; d_call: TRBD1; j_call: TRBJ2-7; cdr3_length: 13; cdr3_nt: TGTGCCAGCATGTACAGGGGGGCCGGCGAGCAGTACTTC; cdr3_aa: CASMYRGAGEQYF
v_call: TRBV5-6; clone_size: NA; d_call: TRBD2; j_call: TRBJ2-3; cdr3_length: 15; cdr3_nt: TGTGCCAGCAGCTGGAGACTAGCGGGAGCTGATACGCAGTATTTT; cdr3_aa: CASSWRLAGADTQYF
v_call: TRBV11-3; clone_size: NA; d_call: NA; j_call: TRBJ1-3; cdr3_length: 20; cdr3_nt: TGTGCCAGCAGCTTAAAGAGGAAGTGGTACAGTGCCCACTTTGGAAACACCATATATTTT; cdr3_aa: CASSLKRKWYSAHFGNTIYF
v_call: TRBV5-5; clone_size: NA; d_call: TRBD2; j_call: TRBJ2-5; cdr3_length: 16; cdr3_nt: TGTGCCAGCAGCTTGACCGGGACTAGCGGGAGAGGGACCCAGTACTTC; cdr3_aa: CASSLTGTSGRGTQYF
v_call: TRBV9; clone_size: NA; d_call: NA; j_call: TRBJ2-7; cdr3_length: 13; cdr3_nt: TGTGCCAGCAGCCCTTCTCAGGCAGGATCGCAGTACTTC; cdr3_aa: CASSPSQAGSQYF
v_call: TRBV10-3; clone_size: NA; d_call: TRBD1; j_call: TRBJ1-1; cdr3_length: 14; cdr3_nt: TGTGCCATCAAGAGCGGGACAGTGAACACTGAAGCTTTCTTT; cdr3_aa: CAIKSGTVNTEAFF
v_call: TRBV7-9; clone_size: NA; d_call: NA; j_call: TRBJ2-7; cdr3_length: 14; cdr3_nt: TGTGCCAGCAGCTTAGGGACGCCCGCCCGCGAGCAGTACTTC; cdr3_aa: CASSLGTPAREQYF